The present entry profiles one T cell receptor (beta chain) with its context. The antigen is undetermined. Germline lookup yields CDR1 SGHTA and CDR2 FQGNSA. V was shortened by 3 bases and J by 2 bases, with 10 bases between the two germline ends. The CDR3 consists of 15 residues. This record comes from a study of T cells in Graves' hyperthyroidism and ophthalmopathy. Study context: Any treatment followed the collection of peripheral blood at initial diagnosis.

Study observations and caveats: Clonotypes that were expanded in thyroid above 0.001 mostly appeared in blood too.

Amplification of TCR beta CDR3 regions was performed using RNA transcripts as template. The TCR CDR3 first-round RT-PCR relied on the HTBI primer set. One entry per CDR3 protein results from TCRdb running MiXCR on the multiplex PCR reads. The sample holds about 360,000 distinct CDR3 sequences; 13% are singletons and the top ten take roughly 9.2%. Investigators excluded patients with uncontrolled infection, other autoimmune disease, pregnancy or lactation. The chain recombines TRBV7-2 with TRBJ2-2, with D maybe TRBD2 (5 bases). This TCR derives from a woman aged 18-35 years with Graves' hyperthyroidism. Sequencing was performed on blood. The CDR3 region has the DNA TGTGCCAGCAGCTTCGGGGTCCCCAACACCGGGGAGCTGTTTTTT. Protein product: CASSFGVPNTGELFF.